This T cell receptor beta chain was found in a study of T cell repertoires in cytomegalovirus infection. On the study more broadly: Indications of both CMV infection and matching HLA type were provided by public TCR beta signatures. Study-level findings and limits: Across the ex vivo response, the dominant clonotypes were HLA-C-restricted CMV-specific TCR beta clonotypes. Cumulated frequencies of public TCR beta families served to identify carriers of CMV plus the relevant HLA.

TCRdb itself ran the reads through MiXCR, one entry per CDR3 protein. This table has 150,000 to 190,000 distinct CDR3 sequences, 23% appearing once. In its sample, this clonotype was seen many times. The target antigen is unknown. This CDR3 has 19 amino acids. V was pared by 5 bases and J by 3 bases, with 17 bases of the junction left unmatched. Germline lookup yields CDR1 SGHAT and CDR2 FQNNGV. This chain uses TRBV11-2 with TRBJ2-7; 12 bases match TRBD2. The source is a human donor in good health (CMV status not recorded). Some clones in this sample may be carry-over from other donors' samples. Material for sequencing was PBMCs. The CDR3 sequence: CASSAMGLAGPNPNYEQYF. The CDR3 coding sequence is TGTGCCAGCAGCGCCATGGGACTAGCGGGCCCTAACCCAAACTACGAGCAGTACTTC.